This T cell receptor beta chain was documented in a study of T cell responses to AZD1222 COVID-19 vaccine. Study as a whole: Pooling was applied to second doses at about 4 or about 12 weeks.

Clones were sequenced by immunoSEQ multiplex PCR, and TCRdb holds only the in-frame ones, with some missing. The sample lists 120,000 or so clones, 65% to 90% occurring once. The CDR3 loop spans 15 amino acids. Trimming took 5 bases from V and 7 from J; bases not matched to a gene: 13. Germline lookup yields CDR1 LNHDA and CDR2 SQIVND (reference sequence). Findings of the study overall: Breadth and depth of Spike-specific TCRs rose after two AZD1222 doses. Nearly half of spike-specific TCRs reportedly target unmutated variant regions.

Worth noting for this clone: Its specificity is not known.

The receptor comes from an adult in good health. Sequencing was performed on peripheral blood, taken on day 0 of AZD1222 vaccination. The chain carries TRBV19 and TRBJ2-7; 8 bases map to TRBD1. The CDR3 is CASSPDTGTGREQYF. CDR3 DNA: TGTGCCAGTAGTCCCGACACCGGGACAGGCAGGGAGCAGTACTTC.